The T cell receptor beta chain described here comes from a study of immune evolution from preneoplasia to lung adenocarcinoma (dated by TCRdb to 2020 to 2022). Some background on the complete study: The study used immune gene expression, TCR sequencing and multiplex immunofluorescence to profile the immune contexture of lung adenocarcinoma precursors and invasive adenocarcinoma. Resected precursor lesions (AAH, AIS, MIA) and invasive adenocarcinomas were compared with paired morphologically normal lung tissue. According to the study, around 100 samples were used for TCR sequencing. Sample size was determined by specimen availability and not by a prior power calculation. The overall cohort was made up of nearly 55 patients with pulmonary nodules who had surgical resection. Whole exome sequencing and methylation data from the same cohort of nodules were integrated with the immune data. Class I HLA alleles were inferred from exome data with POLYSOLVER, and allele-specific HLA loss was detected with LOHHLA. A total of more than 40 patients contributed TCR sequencing data.

The research as a whole found: The findings were based on association rather than direct causation, and larger cohorts with long-term follow-up and longitudinal biopsies were deemed needed. Clonality was highest in normal lung, while later-stage lesions appeared to have lower clonality but higher T cell density and diversity. Normal lung had the highest top T cell clone frequencies, and these frequencies appeared to fall progressively from AAH through AIS, MIA and invasive adenocarcinoma. Because every patient came from Japan and China, how well the results apply to Western populations was uncertain.

Comments on this clone: Its antigen is not yet known. Nothing much larger sits one base from this clone, and base qualities are not available.

The immunoSEQ hsTCRbeta Kit was used to sequence TCR beta CDR3 regions from DNA. For the original study's pipeline: TCR sequencing data were analysed with the ImmunoSEQ Analyzer. T cell clonality was defined as 1 minus Pielou's evenness computed on productive rearrangements. T cell diversity was measured with the inverse Simpson index on productive templates. T cell density was defined as TCR beta template counts normalized to usable DNA, with usable DNA estimated by amplification and sequencing of housekeeping genes. Two-sided Kruskal-Wallis tests were used to compare TCR metrics across histologic stages. TCRdb provides this immuneACCESS table in a form limited to in-frame rearrangements. Some clones are lacking; in checked studies, under half of them reflect an unresolved V gene, and why the rest are absent is not known. That table supplies the V and J calls and clone size; D and trimming were determined from the DNA. Counted in this sample were some 3,200 clones; 40% to 50% of them appeared once. Around a quarter of the sample is in the top ten clones.

Including cysteine and phenylalanine, the CDR3 has 13 amino acids. Only CDR3 DNA remains: 39 bases, in frame from the first base. The germline V gene yields SGDLS for CDR1 and YYNGEE for CDR2. The junction shows trimming of 4 bases on V and 4 bases on J, plus 11 bases between the germline ends. Patients underwent resection in Japan or China between about 2013 and 2018. Two lung cancer pathologists independently reviewed H&E slides to confirm the histologic diagnosis of every case. FFPE tissue was used for DNA isolation with the AllPrep DNA/RNA FFPE Kit. Material: FFPE normal lung tissue adjacent to the tumor. The rearranged segments are TRBV9 and TRBJ1-2; a tentative D match to TRBD1 spans 5 bases. This clonotype was obtained from a person between 50 and 60 years old with lung adenocarcinoma. At the DNA level, the sequence is TGTGCCAGCAGCTCACAGACAGTCTATGGCTACACCTTC. This yields the protein CASSSQTVYGYTF. This CDR3, with the reference TRBV9 and TRBJ1-2 proteins standing in past its ends, gives the full variable domain DSGVTQTPKHLITATGQRVTLRCSPRSGDLSVYWYQQSLDQGLQFLIQYYNGEERAKGNILERFSAQQFPDLHSELNLSSLELGDSALYFCASSSQTVYGYTFGSGTRLTVV.